Below are 21 T cell receptor beta chains sequenced from a single sample in a study of T cells in localized non-small cell lung cancer (TCRdb year 2020). Library construction relied on the immunoSEQ multiplex PCR assay. TCRdb took this table from immuneACCESS and kept in-frame rearrangements with V and J called. Such tables lack part of the clones; where checked against another copy, unresolved V genes explain under half of the gap, and the rest is unexplained. For this sample there are about 79,000 clones; roughly four fifths appear just once. The ten largest clonotypes hold roughly 13% of the sample. The sequencing used peripheral blood, collected before any cancer treatment. The receptors come from a female donor over 55 with stage I lung adenocarcinoma.

The V call is TRBV2, the J call TRBJ1-1, with D hard to call. The V gene lost 3 bases and the J gene lost 8 bases, with 10 bases spanning the gap. This CDR3 has 12 residues. The V gene's germline CDR1 is SNHLY and CDR2 FYNNEI. The DNA of the CDR3 is TGTGCCAGCAGTGATAACCTGCCGGAAGCTTTCTTT. Translating it yields CASSDNLPEAFF.

The CDR3 reads CASGTGNQPQHF. Written as DNA, the CDR3 is TGTGCCAGCGGAACAGGGAATCAGCCCCAGCATTTT. The chain joins TRBV2 to TRBJ1-5, with TRBD1 as a possible D gene (6 bases). With 8 bases removed from V and 4 bases from J, the gap between germline ends came to 9 bases. CDR1 is SNHLY and CDR2 is FYNNEI in the germline V gene. The CDR3 loop spans 12 amino acids.

V and J are TRBV4-1 and TRBJ1-1, with D tentatively TRBD1 (5 bases). This CDR3 has 17 residues. Germline-derived CDR1 and CDR2 are MGHRA and YSYEKL. V was shortened by 1 base and J by 0 bases, with 15 bases between the two germline ends. DNA of the CDR3: TGCGCCAGCAGCCAAGTCCCCAGGGCCATTATGAACACTGAAGCTTTCTTT. It encodes CASSQVPRAIMNTEAFF.

This chain connects TRBV5-6 to TRBJ1-2; D remains ambiguous. V was shortened by 0 bases and J by 7 bases, with 16 bases between the two germline ends. This CDR3 is built from 15 residues. Germline CDR1 and CDR2: SGHDT and YYEEEE. This chain's CDR3 is CASSLVMGRSVGYTF. As DNA, the CDR3 is TGTGCCAGCAGCTTGGTGATGGGCAGGTCGGTTGGCTACACCTTC. Combining the CDR3 with reference TRBV5-6 and TRBJ1-2 gives the whole variable domain DAGVTQSPTHLIKTRGQQVTLRCSPKSGHDTVSWYQQALGQGPQFIFQYYEEEERQRGNFPDRFSGHQFPNYSSELNVNALLLGDSALYLCASSLVMGRSVGYTFGSGTRLTVV.

The V call is TRBV19, the J call TRBJ1-5; D gene ambiguous. The CDR3 is 17 residues long. The germline V and J ends were trimmed by 3 bases and 5 bases, with 20 bases remaining between them. Germline V gene data show CDR1 as LNHDA and CDR2 as SQIVND (reference sequence). CDR3: CASSMTSVGSGDQPQHF. Here the CDR3 DNA reads TGTGCCAGTAGTATGACTTCGGTGGGCAGCGGGGATCAGCCCCAGCATTTT.

The rearrangement links TRBV5-6 to TRBJ1-3; D might be TRBD1 (5 bases). The V end was cut by 0 bases, the J end by 0 bases, with 13 bases between. The length of the CDR3 is 17 residues. Germline V lookup: CDR1 SGHDT, CDR2 YYEEEE. The CDR3 is CASSLAPTGPSGNTIYF. The DNA of the CDR3 is TGTGCCAGCAGCTTGGCCCCAACAGGTCCCTCTGGAAACACCATATATTTT.

The rearrangement links TRBV14 to TRBJ2-1; no clear D gene. Per germline, CDR1 SGHDN and CDR2 FVKESK. Trimming removed 4 bases from V and 6 bases from J, with 16 bases in between. The CDR3 sequence is 15 residues long. CDR3 bases: TGTGCCAGCAGCCCCAGAGGCGCGATACCCAATGAGCAGTTCTTC. As protein: CASSPRGAIPNEQFF.

Worth noting for this clone: Relative to the germline gene, one junction end is altered; a read error may explain this. The CDR3 sequence is CATSYSTRAKNEQFF. The CDR3 nucleotides are TGTGCCACCAGTTATAGTACCCGAGCAAAGAATGAGCAGTTCTTC. The gene calls are TRBV27 and TRBJ2-1; D is ambiguous. This CDR3 spans 15 amino acids. Germline V gives CDR1 MNHEY, CDR2 SMNVEV (reference sequence).

The chain is built from TRBV9 and TRBJ2-3, with TRBD2 identical over 11 bases. The CDR3 extends over 16 amino acids. Germline loops: CDR1 SGDLS, CDR2 YYNGEE. After removal of 3 bases from V and 1 base from J, the junction contained 4 bases not matched to a gene. The CDR3 reads CASSADSGGGTDTQYF. DNA for the CDR3: TGTGCCAGCAGCGCCGATAGCGGGGGGGGCACAGATACGCAGTATTTT.

The J gene is TRBJ2-7, the V gene TRBV11-2; TRBD2 matches at 8 bases. CDR1 is SGHAT, CDR2 FQNNGV, per germline. J was trimmed by 1 base and V by 4 bases; bases with no gene match: 6. The CDR3 has 15 residues. CDR3 region: CASSYQGTRSYEQYF. CDR3 in DNA: TGTGCCAGCAGCTACCAGGGGACTAGGTCCTACGAGCAGTACTTC.

This clone appeared a few times. The V call is TRBV9, the J call TRBJ1-1; no clear D. Trimming left V 0 bases short and J 1 base short, with 10 bases between. This CDR3 region has 15 residues. Germline V gene lookup returns CDR1 SGDLS and CDR2 YYNGEE. The CDR3 loop reads CASSVDPSRNTEAFF. CDR3 DNA sequence: TGTGCCAGCAGCGTAGACCCGAGCAGGAACACTGAAGCTTTCTTT. The whole variable domain, filled in from reference TRBV9 and TRBJ1-1, reads DSGVTQTPKHLITATGQRVTLRCSPRSGDLSVYWYQQSLDQGLQFLIQYYNGEERAKGNILERFSAQQFPDLHSELNLSSLELGDSALYFCASSVDPSRNTEAFFGQGTRLTVV.

This chain connects TRBV7-2 to TRBJ1-1; D call uncertain. There are 14 residues in the CDR3. Germline lookup yields CDR1 SGHTA and CDR2 FQGNSA. The V end was cut by 1 base, the J end by 5 bases, with 11 bases between. The CDR3 loop is CASSLEAAGTEAFF. CDR3 nucleotides: TGTGCCAGCAGCTTAGAGGCAGCTGGAACTGAAGCTTTCTTT. Variable domain in full (rest from reference TRBV7-2 and TRBJ1-1): GAGVSQSPSNKVTEKGKDVELRCDPISGHTALYWYRQSLGQGLEFLIYFQGNSAPDKSGLPSDRFSAERTGGSVSTLTIQRTQQEDSAVYLCASSLEAAGTEAFFGQGTRLTVV.

The chain's CDR3 is CASSGTLLAIGYF. The CDR3 nucleotides read TGTGCCAGCAGTGGGACCCTACTAGCGATTGGGTACTTC. The rearrangement uses TRBV2 and TRBJ2-7; 7 bases align to TRBD2. Trimming took 4 bases from V and 12 from J; bases not matched to a gene: 12. From germline, CDR1 is SNHLY and CDR2 FYNNEI. The CDR3 spans 13 residues.

The chain is built from TRBV19 and TRBJ1-6; D is unclear. The CDR3 loop spans 15 amino acids. The V end lost 4 bases, the J end lost 7 bases, and 14 bases lay between the germline ends. The germline V gene encodes CDR1 LNHDA and CDR2 SQIVND (reference sequence). CDR3 sequence (DNA): TGTGCCAGTAGTAAAAAGAACCCTACCAATTCACCCCTCCACTTT. The encoded protein is CASSKKNPTNSPLHF.

V is TRBV27 and J is TRBJ2-4; D is unclear. Germline V CDR1 and CDR2: MNHEY, SMNVEV (reference sequence). V was shortened by 4 bases and J by 5 bases, with 15 bases between the two germline ends. There are 15 residues in the CDR3. CDR3 in amino acids: CASSYRHPGQNIQYF. The DNA of the CDR3 is TGTGCCAGCAGTTACCGACACCCGGGCCAAAACATTCAGTACTTC.

This chain connects TRBV5-1 to TRBJ1-1, with a weak D call TRBD1 (6 bases). CDR3 length equals 14 residues. V lost 4 bases to trimming and J lost 1 base, with 11 bases between them. Per the germline V gene, CDR1 is SGHRS and CDR2 is YFSETQ. CDR3 coding DNA: TGCGCCAGCAGCATTCCGACAGGGAACACTGAAGCTTTCTTT. Protein: CASSIPTGNTEAFF.

The genes are TRBV29-1 and TRBJ2-3, with TRBD2 matching 11 bases. V was pared by 3 bases and J by 3 bases, with 8 bases of the junction left unmatched. This CDR3 comprises 16 residues. Looked up from germline, CDR1 is SQVTM and CDR2 is ANQGSEA. The CDR3 loop reads CSVDPSGGMGTDTQYF. CDR3 bases: TGCAGCGTTGACCCTAGCGGGGGGATGGGGACAGATACGCAGTATTTT.

The chain links TRBV19 to TRBJ2-3, with 13 nucleotides matching TRBD2. The trim removed 6 bases at V and 1 base at J, leaving 7 bases unmatched. The CDR3 is 17 residues long. Germline CDR1 and CDR2: LNHDA and SQIVND (reference sequence). The CDR3 DNA reads as TGTGCCAGTAGGCCGTCCGGGACTAGCGGGGGCACAGATACGCAGTATTTT. Amino acid sequence: CASRPSGTSGGTDTQYF.

This sequence joins TRBV7-9 and TRBJ2-3; 13 bases are a match to TRBD2. The CDR3 length is 18 residues. Looked up from germline, CDR1 is SEHNR and CDR2 is FQNEAQ (reference sequence). V shed 5 bases and J 1 base; nucleotides not matched to a gene: 9. The CDR3 is CASSKGLAGAFGTDTQYF. The CDR3 DNA sequence: TGTGCCAGCAGCAAAGGACTAGCGGGAGCGTTCGGCACAGATACGCAGTATTTT. The full variable domain, with the rest looked up from reference TRBV7-9 and TRBJ2-3, is DTGVSQNPRHKITKRGQNVTFRCDPISEHNRLYWYRQTLGQGPEFLTYFQNEAQLEKSRLLSDRFSAERPKGSFSTLEIQRTEQGDSAMYLCASSKGLAGAFGTDTQYFGPGTRLTVL.

CDR3 coding DNA: TGTGCCAGCAGCCAAGCCTCAGTGTCGAGTACTGAAGCTTTCTTT. It is translated as CASSQASVSSTEAFF. The rearrangement links TRBV14 to TRBJ1-1; no firm D call. The V end lost 1 base, the J end lost 5 bases, and 14 bases lay between the germline ends. The V gene's germline CDR1 is SGHDN and CDR2 FVKESK. CDR3 length: 15 amino acids.

This chain uses TRBV6-5 with TRBJ2-3; possibly TRBD2 for D (6 bases). CDR1 and CDR2 from the germline V gene are MNHEY and SVGAGI. The CDR3 contains 16 residues. The germline V and J ends were trimmed by 2 bases and 0 bases, with 12 bases remaining between them. The CDR3 region has the DNA TGTGCCAGCAGTTACCCGGACTATCCGAGCACAGATACGCAGTATTTT. This encodes CASSYPDYPSTDTQYF.